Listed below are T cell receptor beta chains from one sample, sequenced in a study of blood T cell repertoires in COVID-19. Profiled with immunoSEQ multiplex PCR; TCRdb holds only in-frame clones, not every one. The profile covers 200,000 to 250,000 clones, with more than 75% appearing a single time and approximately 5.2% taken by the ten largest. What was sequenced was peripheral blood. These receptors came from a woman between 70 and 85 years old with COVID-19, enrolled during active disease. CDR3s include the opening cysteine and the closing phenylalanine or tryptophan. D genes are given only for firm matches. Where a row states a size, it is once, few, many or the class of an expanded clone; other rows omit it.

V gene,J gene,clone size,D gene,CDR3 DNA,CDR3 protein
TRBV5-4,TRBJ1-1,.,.,TGTGCCAGCAGCTTATATAGTAACACTGAAGCTTTCTTT,CASSLYSNTEAFF
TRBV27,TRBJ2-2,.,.,TGTGCCAGCAGTTTACGCGGGCCGAACACCGGAGAGCTGTTTTTT,CASSLRGPNTGELFF
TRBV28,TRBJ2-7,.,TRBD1,TGTGCCAGCAGCCCACAGGGGCGCGGAGTCTACGAGCAGTACTTC,CASSPQGRGVYEQYF
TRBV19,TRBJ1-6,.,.,TGTGCCAGTAGGGACACCTATAATTCACCCCTCCACTTT,CASRDTYNSPLHF
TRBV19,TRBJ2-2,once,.,TGTGCCAGTAGTTTGATAGGGGAAATCTCCGGGGAGCTGTTTTTT,CASSLIGEISGELFF
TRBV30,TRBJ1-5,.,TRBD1,TGTGCCTGGAGTTTATTCGGGACAGGGGTTAATCAGCCCCAGCATTTT,CAWSLFGTGVNQPQHF
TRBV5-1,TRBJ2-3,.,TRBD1,TGCGCCAGCAGCTTCGGGACAGTAGCCACAGATACGCAGTATTTT,CASSFGTVATDTQYF
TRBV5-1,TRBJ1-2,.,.,TGCGCCAGCAGCAAATTGGACACCCCCGGCTATGGCTACACCTTC,CASSKLDTPGYGYTF
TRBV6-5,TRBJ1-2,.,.,TGTGCCAGCAGTTACTCGAGCAGGGAGGGTGGCTACACCTTC,CASSYSSREGGYTF
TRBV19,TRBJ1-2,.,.,TGTGCCAGTAGTCAAAGGGGGAAGGACTATGGCTACACCTTC,CASSQRGKDYGYTF
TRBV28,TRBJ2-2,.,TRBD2,TGTGCCAGCATGGACCGGGGGGGATATGTGAGCACCGGGGAGCTGTTTTTT,CASMDRGGYVSTGELFF
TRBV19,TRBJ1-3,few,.,TGTGCCAGTAGCCCACAACACGTCGGACAGAAAAGATTTGGAAACACCATATATTTT,CASSPQHVGQKRFGNTIYF
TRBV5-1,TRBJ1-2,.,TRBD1,TGCGCCAGCAGCCTGACAGGGTCGGCCTATGGCTACACCTTC,CASSLTGSAYGYTF
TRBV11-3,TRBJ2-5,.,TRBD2,TGTGCCAGCAGCCCCAGGCATAGCGGGAGTGCAGAGACCCAGTACTTC,CASSPRHSGSAETQYF
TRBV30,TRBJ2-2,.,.,TGTGCCTGGAGTTCAGGGAATAGGGAGCTGTTTTTT,CAWSSGNRELFF
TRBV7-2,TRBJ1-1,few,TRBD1,TGTGCCAGCAGCTCCGTAGGGACAGGGGGCTATCGGAACACTGAAGCTTTCTTT,CASSSVGTGGYRNTEAFF
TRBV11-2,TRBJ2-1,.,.,TGTGCCAGCAGCTTGTCTAGCGTTGAGCAGTTCTTC,CASSLSSVEQFF
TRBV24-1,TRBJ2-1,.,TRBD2,TGTGCCACCAGTGCCGCGGGGACTAGCGGAAACAATGAGCAGTTCTTC,CATSAAGTSGNNEQFF
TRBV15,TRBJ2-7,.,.,TGTGCCACCAGCAGAACGGGACTGGGAGCCGAGCAGTACTTC,CATSRTGLGAEQYF
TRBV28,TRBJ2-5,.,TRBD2,TGTGCCAGCAGTTCGGCCGGACTAGCGGGTCCAAAGACCCAGTACTTC,CASSSAGLAGPKTQYF
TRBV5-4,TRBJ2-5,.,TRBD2,TGTGCCAGCAGCTTACCCCTTGGGGGGGGAGAGACCCAGTACTTC,CASSLPLGGGETQYF
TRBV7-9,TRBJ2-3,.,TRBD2,TGTGCCAGCACCAGACTAGCGGGAGGTCCTGCCACAGATACGCAGTATTTT,CASTRLAGGPATDTQYF
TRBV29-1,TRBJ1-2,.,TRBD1,TGCAGCGTCTTATACAGGGGCATGGATGGCTACACCTTC,CSVLYRGMDGYTF
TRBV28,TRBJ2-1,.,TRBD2,TGTGCCAGCAGTTTCAGCTCAAGATCTAGCGGGAGCCGTTACAATGAGCAGTTCTTC,CASSFSSRSSGSRYNEQFF